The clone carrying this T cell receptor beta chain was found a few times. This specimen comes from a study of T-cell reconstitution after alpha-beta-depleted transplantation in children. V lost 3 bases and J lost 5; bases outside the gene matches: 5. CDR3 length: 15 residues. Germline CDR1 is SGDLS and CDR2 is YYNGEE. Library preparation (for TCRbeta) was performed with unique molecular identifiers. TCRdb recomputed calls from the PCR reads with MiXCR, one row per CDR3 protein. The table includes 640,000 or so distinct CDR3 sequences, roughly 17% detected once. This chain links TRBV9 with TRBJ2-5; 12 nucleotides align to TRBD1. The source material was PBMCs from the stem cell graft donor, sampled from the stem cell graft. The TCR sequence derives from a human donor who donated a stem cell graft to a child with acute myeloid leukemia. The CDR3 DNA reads TGTGCCAGCAGCGCGGGGACAGGGGGCATGGAGACCCAGTACTTC. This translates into CASSAGTGGMETQYF.